Given below is one T cell receptor beta chain in context. These data come from a study of T cell changes during pregnancy in multiple sclerosis. Sequencing used immunoSEQ multiplex PCR; TCRdb keeps in-frame clones, though not all of them. The sample has tens of thousands of clones; about 89% are singletons. CDR1 SGHNT and CDR2 YYREEE come from the germline V gene (reference sequence). This CDR3 is 15 amino acids long. V was pared by 4 bases and J by 2 bases, with 6 bases of the junction left unmatched. This receptor was obtained from a female donor in good health, enrolled as a control in a pregnancy study. The sample in question was peripheral blood, obtained in the first trimester of pregnancy. The chain couples TRBV5-4 to TRBJ1-2; 9 nucleotides align to TRBD1. CDR3 bases: TGTGCCAGCAGCCCCTTACAGGGGGCAAACTATGGCTACACCTTC. It codes for CASSPLQGANYGYTF.